This TCR beta chain comes out of a study of blood T cell repertoires in COVID-19. Profiling relied on immunoSEQ multiplex PCR, and the TCRdb table lists in-frame clones only, not all of them. This table holds hundreds of thousands of clones, 75% to 85% found once. The germline gives CDR1 ENHRY, CDR2 SYGVKD. The CDR3 is 13 residues long. Trimming pared 6 bases from V and 4 bases from J, leaving 11 bases between. Sequenced input: PBMCs or T cells enriched from blood (not recorded which). The J gene is TRBJ2-3, the V gene TRBV10-3, with a weak D call TRBD1 (6 bases). The source of this sequence is a man aged 30-40 years with acute COVID-19. The CDR3 coding sequence is TGTGCCATCAGAGCCACAGGGTCAGATACGCAGTATTTT. It yields the protein CAIRATGSDTQYF.